This T cell receptor beta chain is drawn from a study of vaccination and CD4 T cells after COVID-19. Oncomine TCR Beta short-read sequencing was applied to DNA from cultured CD4+ T cells. TCRdb itself ran the PCR reads through MiXCR, one entry per CDR3 protein. The data contain about 16,000 distinct CDR3 sequences, roughly 50% of them singletons. Sample treatment: approximately nine-day PBMC culture with coronavirus spike peptide pools or control peptides (ViraFEST assay). This clonotype was seen a handful of times. Its antigen is currently unknown. Germline-derived CDR1 and CDR2 are DFQATT and SNEGSKA (reference sequence). V lost 1 base and J lost 0, with 9 bases in between. The CDR3 contains 14 residues.

The J gene is TRBJ1-1, the V gene TRBV20-1; no clear D gene. The sample comprised CD4+ T cells from blood, cultured in vitro. The TCR sequence derives from a human donor who had recovered from COVID-19. The CDR3 reads CSARVLGLNTEAFF. In DNA, the CDR3 is TGCAGTGCTAGAGTGTTGGGGTTGAACACTGAAGCTTTCTTT.